A selection of T cell receptor beta chains follows, all from one sample in a study of vaccination and CD4 T cells after COVID-19. TCRdb fed the PCR reads into MiXCR, producing one record per CDR3 protein. The data contain approximately 19,000 distinct CDR3 sequences, roughly three fifths of them singletons. The antigens for these receptors are not known. Input material: CD4+ T cells from blood, cultured in vitro. Every receptor here comes from a human donor who had recovered from COVID-19. Both conserved end residues are part of each CDR3. The D gene is left open where the match is weak. The listing skips clone size in some rows; elsewhere it reads once, few, many or a size class.

NA	TRBJ2-2	TRBV7-6	NA	TGTGCCAGCAGCTTAGATCCAGCGGAAACCGGGGAGCTGTTTTTT	CASSLDPAETGELFF
TRBD1	TRBJ1-1	TRBV15	NA	TGTGCCACCAGCAGAGGGGGACAGGGAACTGAAGCTTTCTTT	CATSRGGQGTEAFF
TRBD1	TRBJ2-2	TRBV7-2	few	TGTGCCAGCAGCCTATGGACAGGGCGTACCGGGGAGCTGTTTTTT	CASSLWTGRTGELFF
TRBD1	TRBJ1-2	TRBV6-1	few	TGTGCCAGCAGTGCCGGGACAGCTATCTATGGCTACACCTTC	CASSAGTAIYGYTF
NA	TRBJ1-2	TRBV5-8	NA	TGTGCCAGCAGCTTGGAAGGCTACGGCTACACCTTC	CASSLEGYGYTF
TRBD2	TRBJ2-7	TRBV7-2	NA	TGTGCCAGCAGCATCTTGCGGGGGGAGGGCGAGCAGTACTTC	CASSILRGEGEQYF
TRBD1	TRBJ1-2	TRBV5-1	NA	TGCGCCAGCAGCCTTGGGATGGGGACAGGGGGTGCCACCTATGGCTACACCTTC	CASSLGMGTGGATYGYTF
NA	TRBJ1-5	TRBV6-2/TRBV6-3	NA	TGTGCCAGCAGTTACGATGGCTTGTTGCCCCAGCATTTT	CASSYDGLLPQHF
NA	TRBJ2-3	TRBV7-9	NA	TGTGCCAGCAGCGCCCGTCACAGAAGCACAGATACGCAGTATTTT	CASSARHRSTDTQYF
NA	TRBJ1-1	TRBV2	NA	TGTGCCAGCAGTGCCCAACAGCTAAACACTGAAGCTTTCTTT	CASSAQQLNTEAFF
NA	TRBJ1-1	TRBV5-1	NA	TGCGCCAGCAGCAACCCGACGGGGCCTGAAGCTTTCTTT	CASSNPTGPEAFF
NA	TRBJ1-6	TRBV6-1	NA	TGTGCCAGCACAAGGGGACCTAATTCACCCCTCCACTTT	CASTRGPNSPLHF
NA	TRBJ1-1	TRBV10-3	once	TGTGCCATCAGTGTTGGTCTGAACACTGAAGCTTTCTTT	CAISVGLNTEAFF
TRBD1	TRBJ2-7	TRBV28	NA	TGTGCCAGCAGGGGACAGGGGTCCTACGAGCAGTACTTC	CASRGQGSYEQYF
NA	TRBJ2-7	TRBV15	NA	TGTGCCACCAGCAGGGCGGGATCCGCTGCCTCCGAGCAGTACTTC	CATSRAGSAASEQYF
NA	TRBJ2-7	TRBV6-1	NA	TGTGCCAGCCGAGGGGAGAGGCAGGGAAGCTCCTACGAGCAGTACTTC	CASRGERQGSSYEQYF
NA	TRBJ2-4	TRBV2	NA	TGTGCCGGAAGGGACATAGTAGGCAAAAACATTCAGTACTTC	CAGRDIVGKNIQYF